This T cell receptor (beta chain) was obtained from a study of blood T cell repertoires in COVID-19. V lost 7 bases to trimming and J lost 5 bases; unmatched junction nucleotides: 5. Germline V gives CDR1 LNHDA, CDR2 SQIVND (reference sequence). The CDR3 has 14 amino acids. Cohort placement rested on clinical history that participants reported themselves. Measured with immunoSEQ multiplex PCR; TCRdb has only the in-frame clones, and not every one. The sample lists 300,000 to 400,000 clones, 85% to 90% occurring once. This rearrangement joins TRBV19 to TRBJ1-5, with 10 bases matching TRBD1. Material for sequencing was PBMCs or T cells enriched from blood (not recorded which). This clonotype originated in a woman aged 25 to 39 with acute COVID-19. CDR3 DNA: TGTGCCAGTACCGGGACAGGGGTTTATCAGCCCCAGCATTTT. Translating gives CASTGTGVYQPQHF.